This T cell receptor (beta chain) was obtained from a study of sequential checkpoint blockade in melanoma. About the research overall: Maintenance nivolumab came after either treatment sequence.

Trimming took 4 bases from V and 2 from J; bases not matched to a gene: 6. The germline V gene encodes CDR1 LGHNA and CDR2 YSLEER. CDR3 length: 15 residues. Treatment denoted: randomized to nivolumab then ipilimumab (arm A) or the reverse (arm B). TCRdb keeps only in-frame clones here, not all; method: immunoSEQ multiplex PCR. The data contain about 20,000 clones, 75% to 85% of them seen just once; the ten biggest clones take up around 52%. The chain couples TRBV4-3 to TRBJ2-7; 9 nucleotides match TRBD1. The sequencing used CD8+ T cells sorted from blood (inferred from file names), collected from a patient given nivolumab and ipilimumab in sequence. This clonotype was obtained from a human donor with melanoma. The CDR3 spells CASSPGTGSTYEQYF. Here the CDR3 DNA reads TGCGCCAGCAGCCCCGGGACAGGGTCAACCTACGAGCAGTACTTC.